This T cell receptor (beta chain) emerged from a study of shared clonotypes between healthy human individuals. V was clipped by 2 bases and J by 6 bases, with 11 bases between them. The germline CDR1 and CDR2 sequences are SGHAT and FQNNGV. This CDR3 contains 14 residues. Method: immunoSEQ multiplex PCR; TCRdb's copy keeps in-frame clones and lacks some. The sample contains over 1.4 million clones, roughly 96% of which appear only once. The V call is TRBV11-2, the J call TRBJ2-1; D is unclear. Input material: naive CD4+ T cells sorted from blood. Noted subset: CD45RA+ positively selected. The receptor comes from a man aged 25-45 years in good health. For the CDR3, the DNA is TGTGCCAGCAGCTTACCCCTTTTCTCCAATGAGCAGTTCTTC. Translation gives CASSLPLFSNEQFF.